A selection of T cell receptor beta chains follows, all from one sample in a study of Ad26.COV2.S vaccination and SARS-CoV-2 variants. Assay used: immunoSEQ multiplex PCR; TCRdb lists only in-frame clones, some missing. The table records hundreds of thousands of clones, 87% of them present only once. The material was peripheral blood, obtained in a trial of Ad26.COV2.S vaccine versus placebo. Every receptor here comes from a person between 18 and 65 years old who received the Ad26.COV2.S COVID-19 vaccine or a placebo. CDR3s include the opening cysteine and the closing phenylalanine or tryptophan. A D gene is named only where the DNA matches it firmly. Where a row states a size, it is once, few, many or the class of an expanded clone; other rows omit it.

.	TRBJ2-5	TRBV2	.	CASSVLSGRETQYF	TGTGCCAGCAGTGTATTATCGGGACGTGAGACCCAGTACTTC
.	TRBJ1-6	TRBV4-1	few	CASSQGDNSYNSPLHF	TGCGCCAGCAGCCAAGGTGACAACTCCTATAATTCACCCCTCCACTTT
TRBD1	TRBJ1-2	TRBV7-2	.	CASSLGQGWSGGYTF	TGTGCCAGCAGCTTAGGACAGGGGTGGAGTGGGGGCTACACCTTC
.	TRBJ1-2	TRBV5-1	.	CASSLARDGYTF	TGCGCCAGCAGCTTGGCCCGCGATGGCTACACCTTC
.	TRBJ2-2	TRBV9	.	CASSVATPGGELFF	TGTGCCAGCAGCGTAGCGACTCCTGGAGGGGAGCTGTTTTTT
.	TRBJ1-2	TRBV11-2	.	CASSLVSMGRGTYGYTF	TGTGCCAGCAGCTTAGTTAGCATGGGGAGGGGGACCTATGGCTACACCTTC
TRBD2	TRBJ2-3	TRBV2	.	CASRAGGAQDTQYF	TGTGCCAGCAGAGCCGGGGGGGCCCAAGATACGCAGTATTTT
.	TRBJ2-3	TRBV11-3	.	CASSSPGTEDTQYF	TGTGCCAGCAGCTCCCCTGGGACGGAAGATACGCAGTATTTT
TRBD2	TRBJ2-3	TRBV3-1/TRBV3-2	.	CASTPISGVADTQYF	TGTGCCAGCACCCCGATTAGCGGGGTTGCAGATACGCAGTATTTT
.	TRBJ1-5	TRBV24-1	.	CATSDFRLERGNQPQHF	TGTGCCACCAGTGATTTCCGTCTGGAGCGAGGCAATCAGCCCCAGCATTTT
.	TRBJ2-1	TRBV7-2	.	CASSLAGTRQFF	TGTGCCAGCAGCTTAGCGGGGACAAGACAGTTCTTC
TRBD1	TRBJ2-7	TRBV6-4	.	CASSPGTGYEQYF	TGTGCCAGCAGCCCCGGGACAGGCTACGAGCAGTACTTC
.	TRBJ1-2	TRBV12-3/TRBV12-4	.	CASTEGDYGYTF	TGTGCCAGCACTGAGGGGGACTATGGCTACACCTTC
TRBD1	TRBJ1-1	TRBV6-5	few	CASLGVGTGTTEAFF	TGTGCCAGCTTGGGTGTTGGGACAGGGACCACTGAAGCTTTCTTT
TRBD1	TRBJ2-7	TRBV4-3	.	CASSQDETGGLDEQYF	TGCGCCAGCAGCCAAGATGAGACAGGGGGTCTGGACGAGCAGTACTTC
TRBD1	TRBJ1-6	TRBV5-6	.	CASRDRGNNSPLHF	TGTGCCAGCAGAGACAGGGGAAATAATTCACCCCTCCACTTT
.	TRBJ1-4	TRBV19	.	CASSIGGYNEKLFF	TGTGCCAGTAGTATAGGGGGATATAATGAAAAACTGTTTTTT
.	TRBJ1-1	TRBV11-2	.	CASSLVWQHPGNTEAFF	TGTGCCAGCAGCTTAGTATGGCAACATCCCGGGAACACTGAAGCTTTCTTT
.	TRBJ1-6	TRBV7-2	.	CASSLTGYNSPLHF	TGTGCCAGCAGTCTCACAGGGTATAATTCACCCCTCCACTTT
TRBD2	TRBJ2-1	TRBV4-2	.	CASSRWVAGGRSEQFF	TGTGCCAGCAGCCGCTGGGTAGCGGGGGGCCGCAGTGAGCAGTTCTTC
TRBD1	TRBJ2-7	TRBV6-2/TRBV6-3	.	CASSDWDRGSYEQYF	TGTGCCAGCAGTGATTGGGACAGGGGTTCCTACGAGCAGTACTTC
TRBD2	TRBJ2-2	TRBV10-3	once	CAISETPGGLTGELFF	TGTGCCATCAGTGAGACCCCCGGGGGGTTGACCGGGGAGCTGTTTTTT
TRBD2	TRBJ2-3	TRBV5-1	once	CASSMTSGGAPDTQYF	TGCGCCAGCAGCATGACTAGCGGGGGGGCCCCAGATACGCAGTATTTT
TRBD1	TRBJ2-7	TRBV4-3	once	CASSPGQGYSYEQYF	TGCGCCAGCAGCCCGGGACAGGGGTACTCCTACGAGCAGTACTTC